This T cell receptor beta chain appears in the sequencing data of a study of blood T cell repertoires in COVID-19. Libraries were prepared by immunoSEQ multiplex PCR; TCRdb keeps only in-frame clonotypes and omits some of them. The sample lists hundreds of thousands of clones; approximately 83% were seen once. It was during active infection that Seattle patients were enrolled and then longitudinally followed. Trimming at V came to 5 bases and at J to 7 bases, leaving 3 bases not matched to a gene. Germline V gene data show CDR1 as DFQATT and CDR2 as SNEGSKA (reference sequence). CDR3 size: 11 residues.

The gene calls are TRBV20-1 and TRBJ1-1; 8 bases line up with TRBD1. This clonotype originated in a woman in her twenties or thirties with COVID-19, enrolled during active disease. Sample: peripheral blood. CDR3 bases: TGCAGTGCTCACAGGGGGGGTGAAGCTTTCTTT. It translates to CSAHRGGEAFF.